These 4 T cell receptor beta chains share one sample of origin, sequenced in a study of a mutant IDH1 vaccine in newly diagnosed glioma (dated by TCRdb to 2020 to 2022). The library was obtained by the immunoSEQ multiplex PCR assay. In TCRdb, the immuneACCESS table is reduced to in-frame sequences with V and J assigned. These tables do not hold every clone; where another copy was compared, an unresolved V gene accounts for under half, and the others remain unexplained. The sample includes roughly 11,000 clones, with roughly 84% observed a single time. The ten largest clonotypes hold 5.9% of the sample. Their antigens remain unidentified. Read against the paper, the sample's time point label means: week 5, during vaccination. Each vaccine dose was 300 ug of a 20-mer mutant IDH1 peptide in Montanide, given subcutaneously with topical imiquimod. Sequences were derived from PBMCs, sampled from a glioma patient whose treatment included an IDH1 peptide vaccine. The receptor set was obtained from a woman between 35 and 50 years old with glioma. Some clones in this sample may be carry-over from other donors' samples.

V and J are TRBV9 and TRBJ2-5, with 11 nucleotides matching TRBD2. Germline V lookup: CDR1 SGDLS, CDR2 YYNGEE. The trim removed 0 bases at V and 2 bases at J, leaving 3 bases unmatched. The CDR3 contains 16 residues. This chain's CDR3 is CASSVGGTSGQETQYF. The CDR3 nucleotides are TGTGCCAGCAGCGTAGGCGGGACTAGCGGACAAGAGACCCAGTACTTC.

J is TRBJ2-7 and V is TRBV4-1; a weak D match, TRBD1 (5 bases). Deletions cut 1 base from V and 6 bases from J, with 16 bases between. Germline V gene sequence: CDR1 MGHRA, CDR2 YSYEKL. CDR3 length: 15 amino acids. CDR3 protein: CASSQASGSGSEQYF. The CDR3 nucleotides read TGCGCCAGCAGCCAAGCATCAGGGTCGGGTAGCGAGCAGTACTTC.

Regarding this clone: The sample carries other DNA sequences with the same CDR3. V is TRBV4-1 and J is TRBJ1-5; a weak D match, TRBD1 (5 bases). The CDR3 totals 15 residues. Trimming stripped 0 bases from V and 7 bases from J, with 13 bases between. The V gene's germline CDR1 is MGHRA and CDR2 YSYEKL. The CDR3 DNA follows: TGCGCCAGCAGCCAAGATGGGGGTTTGTCGCAGCCCCAGCATTTT. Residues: CASSQDGGLSQPQHF.

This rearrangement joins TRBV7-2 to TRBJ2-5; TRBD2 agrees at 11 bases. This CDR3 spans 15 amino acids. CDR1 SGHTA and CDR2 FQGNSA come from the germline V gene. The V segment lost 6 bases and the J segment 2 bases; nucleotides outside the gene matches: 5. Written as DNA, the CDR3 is TGTGCCAGCAGTCTAGCGGGGGGTAAGCAAGAGACCCAGTACTTC. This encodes CASSLAGGKQETQYF.